The entry that follows covers one T cell receptor beta chain sequence. What it recognizes is unknown. This sample is part of a study of OX40 agonist ivuxolimab in advanced cancers. Study at large: One hepatocellular carcinoma and a couple of cutaneous melanoma patients partially responded. Study-wide results and limits: More expanded clones were seen, on average, in CD8+ T cells than in CD4+.

The CDR3 loop spans 12 amino acids. Germline-derived CDR1 and CDR2 are MNHEY and SVGAGI. Trimming cost V 6 bases and J 4 bases, with 10 bases left between them. The repertoire was sequenced with immunoSEQ multiplex PCR; TCRdb's copy has only in-frame clones and lacks some. The top ten clones hold approximately 0.61% of a sample with 73,000 or so clones, approximately 85% of them seen once. The receptor was derived from an adult with an advanced solid tumor such as melanoma, head and neck, liver or kidney cancer. Material: CD4+ or CD8+ T cells sorted from blood, obtained in a trial of the OX40 agonist ivuxolimab. This chain connects TRBV6-5 to TRBJ2-7, with a weak D call TRBD2 (6 bases). This chain's CDR3 is CASRRGEYEQYF. For the CDR3, the DNA is TGTGCCAGCAGGCGGGGTGAATACGAGCAGTACTTC.